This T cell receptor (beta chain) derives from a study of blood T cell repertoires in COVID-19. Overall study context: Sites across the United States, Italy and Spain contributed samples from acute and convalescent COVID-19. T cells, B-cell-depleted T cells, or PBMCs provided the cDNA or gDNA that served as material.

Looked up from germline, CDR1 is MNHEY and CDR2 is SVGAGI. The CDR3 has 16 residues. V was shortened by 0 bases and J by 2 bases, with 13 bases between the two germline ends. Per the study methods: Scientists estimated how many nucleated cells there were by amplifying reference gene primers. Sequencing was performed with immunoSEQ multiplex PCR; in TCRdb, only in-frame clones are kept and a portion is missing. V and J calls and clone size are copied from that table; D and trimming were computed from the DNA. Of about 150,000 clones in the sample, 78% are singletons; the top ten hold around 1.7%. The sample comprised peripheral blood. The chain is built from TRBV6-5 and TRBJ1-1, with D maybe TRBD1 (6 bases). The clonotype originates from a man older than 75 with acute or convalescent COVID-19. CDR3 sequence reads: CASSYSLTGGNTEAFF. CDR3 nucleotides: TGTGCCAGCAGTTACTCGTTGACAGGAGGCAACACTGAAGCTTTCTTT.